The sequence of this T cell receptor beta chain was determined in a study of blood T cell repertoires in COVID-19 (dated by TCRdb to the early 2020s). Regarding the research as a whole: Samples covering the acute and convalescent phases of COVID-19 were provided by collaborators in the United States, Italy and Spain. Where HLA class I and class II types were available, the types were taken from metadata supplied by the sample provider, not from assay-based typing. Deeply sampled blood TCRbeta repertoires from subjects exposed to, actively infected with, or recovered from COVID-19 were included in the dataset. The samples were drawn from the first 160 participants of the ongoing ImmuneRACE study and from over 950 subjects provided by 6 global collaborators. A de-identified subject ID, COVID-19 status, age in years and sex were almost always included in the sample metadata. The prospective study material was composed of cDNA or gDNA derived from T cells, B-cell-depleted T cells, or PBMCs. The repertoires were released in a freely available public database intended as a resource for research on the immune response to SARS-CoV-2. Summary of the overall study and its limitations: Clinical and demographic metadata were provided uncurated, with the amount varying by source and participant.

Collaborating institutions collected whole blood in K2EDTA tubes following their own protocols. For TCRbeta analysis, collaborator samples were shipped as frozen whole blood, as isolated PBMCs, or as DNA extracted from either sample type. Comment on this clone: The antigen this receptor binds is unknown. It has no much larger one-base neighbor in the sample; base qualities were not kept.

The immunoSEQ Assay, a bias-controlled multiplex PCR, was used to amplify TCRbeta CDR3 regions from genomic DNA. Turning to the authors' computational methods: The number of nucleated cells in each sample was estimated by amplification of reference gene primers within the assay. To quantify the absolute abundance of each unique TCRbeta CDR3 rearrangement, sequence reads were collapsed and filtered. Productive Simpson clonality was computed per sample as the square root of Simpson's diversity index over productive rearrangements. What TCRdb holds here is the immuneACCESS table cut down to in-frame rearrangements. Part of the clones is not present; checked against another copy, under half of the missing clones reflect an unresolved V gene, and the others are unexplained. That table is the source of V, J and clone size, and D and trimming were worked out from the DNA. Recorded for this sample are approximately 190,000 clones; about 88% of them occurred a single time. 5% to 6.5% of the sample is in the top ten clones.

Taken from cysteine to phenylalanine, the CDR3 has 16 residues. Here the CDR3 DNA is all that survives: 48 bases in frame from base 1. The germline V gene sets CDR1 to MNHEY and CDR2 to SVGEGT. Unmatched junction bases come to 9, with V trimmed by 5 bases and J by 7 bases. Material for sequencing was peripheral blood. The receptor was isolated from a man between 35 and 55 years old with active or convalescent COVID-19. This chain is built from TRBV6-2 or TRBV6-3 and TRBJ2-1; 12 junctional bases match TRBD1. The CDR3 has the sequence CASSRTGTGGWNEQFF. Here is the DNA: TGTGCCAGCAGTCGAACCGGGACAGGGGGCTGGAATGAGCAGTTCTTC.